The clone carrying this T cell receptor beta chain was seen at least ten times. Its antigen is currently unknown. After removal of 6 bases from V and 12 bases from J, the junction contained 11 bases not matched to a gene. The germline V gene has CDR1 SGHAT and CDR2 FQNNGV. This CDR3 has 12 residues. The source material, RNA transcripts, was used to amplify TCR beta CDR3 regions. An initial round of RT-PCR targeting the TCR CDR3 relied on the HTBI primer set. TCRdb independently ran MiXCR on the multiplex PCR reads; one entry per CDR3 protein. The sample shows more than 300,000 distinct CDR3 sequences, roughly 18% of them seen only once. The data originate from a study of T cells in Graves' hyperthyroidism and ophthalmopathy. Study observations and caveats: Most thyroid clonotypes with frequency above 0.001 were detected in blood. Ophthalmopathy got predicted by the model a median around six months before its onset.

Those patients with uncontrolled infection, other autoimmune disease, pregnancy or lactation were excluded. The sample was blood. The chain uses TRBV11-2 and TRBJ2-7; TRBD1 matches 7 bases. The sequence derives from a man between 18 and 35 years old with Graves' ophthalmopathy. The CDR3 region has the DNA TGTGCCAGCAGTCGAAACCCGGGACAGCCGTACTTC. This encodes CASSRNPGQPYF. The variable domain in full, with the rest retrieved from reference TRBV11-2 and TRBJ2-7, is EAGVAQSPRYKIIEKRQSVAFWCNPISGHATLYWYQQILGQGPKLLIQFQNNGVVDDSQLPKDRFSAERLKGVDSTLKIQPAKLEDSAVYLCASSRNPGQPYFGPGTRLTVT.